This T cell receptor (beta chain) came from a study of cytomegalovirus exposure and HLA in healthy donors. 13 Jbeta primers and 60 Vbeta primers were used for the PCR. TCRdb keeps only in-frame clones here, not all; method: immunoSEQ multiplex PCR. The sample lists about 210,000 clones; roughly 90% were seen once. Deletions cut 2 bases from V and 4 bases from J, with 14 bases between. This CDR3 spans 15 amino acids. Germline values: CDR1 SGHTS, CDR2 YDEGEE. J is TRBJ2-3 and V is TRBV5-8; D may be TRBD2 (6 bases). The sample consisted of PBMCs. The clonotype comes from a boy aged 2 to 10 in good health and CMV-seronegative. The CDR3 here is CASSLGGAWADTQYF. DNA for the CDR3: TGTGCCAGCAGCTTAGGAGGGGCTTGGGCAGATACGCAGTATTTT.